This is a list of T cell receptor beta chains from one sample in a study of cytomegalovirus exposure and HLA in healthy donors. The assay was immunoSEQ multiplex PCR, and TCRdb's table has in-frame clones only and misses some. In the table there are about 110,000 clones, around 80% of which are singletons. The sample consisted of PBMCs. These receptors all stem from a man aged 25-45 years in good health and CMV-seropositive. Each CDR3 is given without its conserved first and last residue. Fields, in order: clone size, V gene, D gene, J gene, CDR3 protein. The D gene is left open where the match is weak. Clone size is given for some rows only: seen once, a few or many times, or a class if the clone is expanded.

>.|TRBV9|.|TRBJ2-1
ASSVEAGSSYNEQF
>few|TRBV19|.|TRBJ1-5
ASSTVGVTQPQH
>.|TRBV11-2|.|TRBJ2-5
ASSFQWETQY
>few|TRBV29-1|.|TRBJ2-5
SVGRDSQETQY
>.|TRBV19|.|TRBJ1-3
ASSPQGNTIY
>.|TRBV5-6|.|TRBJ2-5
ASSFTGRETQY
>few|TRBV15|.|TRBJ2-7
ATSTGRSYEQY
>.|TRBV27|.|TRBJ1-4
ASSLSQGSWEKLF
>.|TRBV19|TRBD1|TRBJ1-6
ASSFGTGWNSPLH
>.|TRBV5-6|TRBD1|TRBJ1-2
ASSQDRGYHYGYT
>.|TRBV6-4|.|TRBJ2-3
ASSPGWGTDTQY
>.|TRBV5-1|.|TRBJ1-2
ASSWGPDRGYGYT
>.|TRBV19|TRBD1|TRBJ2-7
ASSKDRAYEQY
>.|TRBV19|.|TRBJ1-2
ASSLSPTGPGLGYT
>.|TRBV5-1|.|TRBJ1-2
ASAPAVGVYT
>.|TRBV18|.|TRBJ2-1
ASSPVLYNEQF